This TCR beta chain was sequenced in a study of shared clonotypes between healthy human individuals (dated by TCRdb to 2018 to 2020). In terms of the full investigation: Two women and three men aged 18 to 49 years were included in the cohort. For each donor, CD4 naive and CD4 memory were each given three plates, CD8 naive was given two plates, and CD8 memory was given one plate. Between about 0.94 and 8.9 billion PBMCs per donor were obtained by leukapheresis. To increase sequencing depth and limit assay-specific biases, different laboratories used diverse techniques to prepare libraries and sequence TCR repertoires. To estimate repertoire size and how much clonotypes are shared between individuals, the study performed deep sequencing of blood TCR repertoires from a handful of healthy adults.

Healthy HIV-negative adults with no recently reported acute infections or vaccinations were included as donors. Only Caucasian adults living in Nashville, Tennessee, USA were represented among the donors. CD4+ T cells were enriched by magnetic negative selection, after which naive cells were positively selected on CD45RA and the negative fraction was taken as the memory subset. After blood collection by leukapheresis, PBMCs were isolated using Ficoll-Histopaque density gradient centrifugation and then cryopreserved in the vapor phase of liquid nitrogen. Analytical flow cytometry was used to check the purity and quantity of each magnetically sorted T cell population. Genomic DNA was isolated from each sorted fraction and quantified by UV absorbance on a Nanodrop 2000c. Summary of the overall study and its limitations: Even with the large sequencing depth, rarefaction of the sorted-subset datasets indicated that sequencing was incomplete. Based on pairwise subsampling, the degree of clonotype sharing among donors was expected to be affected by sequencing depth. Naive subsets generally had larger estimated clonotype richness than memory subsets did. Sampling was limited to blood, and TCR repertoires in tissue likely differ from TCR repertoires in blood. Across several donors, roughly 5% of naive CD4, approximately 3.6% of naive CD8, around 2.1% of memory CD4, and 0.4% of memory CD8 clonotypes were shared. Higher generation probabilities were observed for clonotypes shared by all four sorted-subset donors than for non-shared clonotypes. The small number of donors limited the genetic and exposure-history diversity represented.

Using the deep immunoSEQ assay, multiplex PCR amplified TCR CDR3 regions from genomic DNA. Extracted genomic DNA from each cell subset was spread evenly across all wells of several immunoSEQ 96-well plates, with each plate serving as a replicate. For sorted subsets, around 200 ng genomic DNA, equal to 30,000 to 35,000 T cell genomes, was loaded into each replicate PCR. Purified libraries were measured with a Qubit 3.0 fluorometer, size-checked on a Bioanalyzer 2100, and measured again with the KAPA Library Quantification kit. Each immunoSEQ 96-well plate was sequenced on its own single-read 150-cycle Illumina NextSeq 550 flow cell. The published analysis was carried out like this. The immunoSEQ output contained only junctional sequences without quality scores, so filtering could not match that applied to full-length reads. Sequences were annotated with PyIR, a Python wrapper for IgBLAST v1.9, using IMGT germline references to assign V/J genes and CDR3. Reads were filtered out if the reads had weak V/J assignments (E-value above 1e-6), no CDR3, stop codons, out-of-frame junctions, or ambiguous translated residues. V3J clonotypes were defined by identical inferred V gene, J gene, and CDR3 amino acid sequence. Percentage overlap between repertoires was calculated by dividing the number of shared unique clonotypes by the size of the smaller repertoire. Richness of each repertoire was evaluated using RTK rarefaction, the Chao1 estimator, and Recon v2.1 estimates of unobserved clonotypes. For all TCRbeta clonotypes obtained by the gDNA method from a few donors, generation probabilities were computed with OLGA. Sourced from immuneACCESS, this table was stored by TCRdb with only in-frame sequences that have V and J called. A share of the clones is absent; for the studies checked, an unresolved V gene accounts for under half, and the remainder has no known explanation. V, J and clone size were drawn from that table, and D and trimming were deduced from the DNA. The sample data list about 2.4 million clones, and 90% to 95% of these were observed just once. Roughly 0.36% of the sample is in the top ten clones.

Remarks on this clone: Its antigen is currently not known. Within one base of it there is no much larger clone, and no base qualities were kept.

V trim: 4 bases; J trim: 6 bases; unmatched bases: 17. The cysteine opens and the phenylalanine closes a CDR3 of 18 amino acids. The CDR3 DNA has 54 bases and is translated from base 1. CDR1 and CDR2, looked up from the germline V gene (reference sequence), are SGHNT and YYREEE. The sequence came from a man aged 18 to 29 in good health. Some clones in this sample may be carry-over from other donors' samples. The V and J segments used are TRBV5-4 and TRBJ2-2; 8 central bases correspond to TRBD2. The material sequenced was naive CD4+ T cells from PBMCs. The cell subset or site label, as the study defines it: CD45RA+ positively selected. At the DNA level, the sequence is TGTGCCAGCAGCCAACGGGGGAGCGGGAGCTTAATCGCCGGGGAGCTGTTTTTT. Translated, this gives CASSQRGSGSLIAGELFF.